These T cell receptor beta chains were read from a single sample in a study of identifying expanded T cells in peripheral blood. The table came from immunoSEQ multiplex PCR; TCRdb's copy has only in-frame clones and leaves some out. The table has 95,000 to 100,000 clones, 87% seen once. Sequenced sample: blood. The source is a person between 18 and 75 years old in good health. Each CDR3 is given with its conserved first and last residue. A D gene is named only where the DNA matches it firmly. Clone size is not always given. Where it is, it says once, few, many or a class for expanded clones.

TRBD1,TRBJ1-1,TRBV9,-,TGTGCCAGCACCCGAACGGGACAGGGGAGGACTGAAGCTTTCTTT,CASTRTGQGRTEAFF
-,TRBJ1-2,TRBV29-1,-,TGCAGCGTCGGAGAAGGGTATGGCTACACCTTC,CSVGEGYGYTF
-,TRBJ1-1,TRBV14,-,TGTGCCAGCGGAGGGTCCCTGAACACTGAAGCTTTCTTT,CASGGSLNTEAFF
-,TRBJ2-3,TRBV19,-,TGTGCCAGTACTGGATCCCCAAGCGGGAGCACAGATACGCAGTATTTT,CASTGSPSGSTDTQYF
-,TRBJ1-5,TRBV15,-,TGTGCCACCAGCAGGGAGGACAGCCGCGGTCAGCCCCAGCATTTT,CATSREDSRGQPQHF
-,TRBJ1-2,TRBV5-1,-,TGCGCCAGCAGCTTTCGAGGGATAGCTAACTATGGCTACACCTTC,CASSFRGIANYGYTF
TRBD2,TRBJ2-1,TRBV2,once,TGTGCCAGCAGGGCCGGGACTAACTACAATGAGCAGTTCTTC,CASRAGTNYNEQFF
TRBD2,TRBJ2-3,TRBV7-7,-,TGTGCCAGCAGCCTGCTTCAAGGCGGGGGGGCGAGCACAGATACGCAGTATTTT,CASSLLQGGGASTDTQYF
TRBD2,TRBJ2-7,TRBV6-5,-,TGTGCCAGCAGCACTAGCGGGGGGGCCCCCTACGAGCAGTACTTC,CASSTSGGAPYEQYF
TRBD1,TRBJ2-7,TRBV5-4,-,TGTGCCAGCAGCCCGAGGGAAGGGGGCCGCTCCTACGAGCAGTACTTC,CASSPREGGRSYEQYF
-,TRBJ1-2,TRBV9,few,TGTGCCAGCAGCGTAGTAGGGTATGGCTACACCTTC,CASSVVGYGYTF
-,TRBJ2-5,TRBV19,-,TGTGCCAGTGGGACGAGGGGAGAGACCCAGTACTTC,CASGTRGETQYF
-,TRBJ2-7,TRBV28,-,TGTGCCAGCAGCAGTCCGTACGAGCAGTACTTC,CASSSPYEQYF
TRBD1,TRBJ1-2,TRBV4-2,-,TGTGCCAGCAGCCTGGGGACAGGGCTGCTCATCTATGGCTACACCTTC,CASSLGTGLLIYGYTF
-,TRBJ2-7,TRBV6-5,-,TGTGCCACCACCGACGGATTCTCCTACGAGCAGTACTTC,CATTDGFSYEQYF
TRBD1,TRBJ2-7,TRBV7-6,-,TGTGCCAGCAGCTTAGCGGGTGGACAGGGCTTTGACGAGCAGTACTTC,CASSLAGGQGFDEQYF
-,TRBJ1-5,TRBV6-1,-,TGTGCCAGCAGCGTACAAGGTATGGGGGATCAGCCCCAGCATTTT,CASSVQGMGDQPQHF
-,TRBJ2-7,TRBV30,-,TGTGCCTGGAGCCCTTCTGTCTGGGAGCAGTACTTC,CAWSPSVWEQYF
-,TRBJ1-1,TRBV4-3,-,TGCGCCAGCAGCCAGACAGGTTACACTGAAGCTTTCTTT,CASSQTGYTEAFF
-,TRBJ2-7,TRBV5-6,-,TGTGCCAGCAGCTCATTTTACGAGCAGTACTTC,CASSSFYEQYF
TRBD2,TRBJ2-3,TRBV18,-,TGTGCCAGCTCACCGTATAGCGGGGGGGCCTTTGATACGCAGTATTTT,CASSPYSGGAFDTQYF
-,TRBJ1-4,TRBV5-1,-,TGCGCCAGCGGAAAGATATTCGAGGGAGAACTGTTTTTT,CASGKIFEGELFF
TRBD2,TRBJ2-2,TRBV4-2,-,TGTGCCAGCAGCGTAGCGGGGGCGGTCGACACCGGGGAGCTGTTTTTT,CASSVAGAVDTGELFF
TRBD2,TRBJ2-7,TRBV7-2,-,TGTGCCAGCAGCTTCACTAGCGGGGTGTACTACGAGCAGTACTTC,CASSFTSGVYYEQYF
-,TRBJ2-5,TRBV6-1,-,TGTGCCAGCAGTAAAACGGGGAGTCGGGAGACCCAGTACTTC,CASSKTGSRETQYF
TRBD2,TRBJ2-1,TRBV28,-,TGTGCCAGCAGTTTATCGGCGGGGGGGTCCTACAATGAGCAGTTCTTC,CASSLSAGGSYNEQFF
-,TRBJ2-7,TRBV4-2,-,TGTGCCAGCAGCCAAGACATGGAGGGGGACGAGCAGTACTTC,CASSQDMEGDEQYF
-,TRBJ2-2,TRBV30,-,TGTGCCTGGAGTAAAGGGGGGGCCGTCAATACCGGGGAGCTGTTTTTT,CAWSKGGAVNTGELFF
-,TRBJ1-2,TRBV5-5,-,TGTGCCAGCAGCTTATTCGGACAGCTCTATGGCTACACCTTC,CASSLFGQLYGYTF
-,TRBJ2-7,TRBV5-6,many,TGTGCCAGCACCACCTTAACTCTCGAGCAGTACTTC,CASTTLTLEQYF
TRBD1,TRBJ2-6,TRBV4-3,once,TGCGCCAGCAGCCAAGGACAGGGCCGCTCTGGGGCCAACGTCCTGACTTTC,CASSQGQGRSGANVLTF
-,TRBJ1-1,TRBV4-3,-,TGCGCCAGCAGCCGCGAGGTCATACCGAGCTGGAACACTGAAGCTTTCTTT,CASSREVIPSWNTEAFF
TRBD1,TRBJ2-1,TRBV29-1,-,TGCAGCGTCGTGACAGGGGGCAATGAGCAGTTCTTC,CSVVTGGNEQFF
-,TRBJ1-1,TRBV7-8,-,TGTGCCAGCAGCAACCTAGAACGGGTTTATGGAGCTTTCTTT,CASSNLERVYGAFF
-,TRBJ1-1,TRBV28,-,TGTGCCAGCAGTTTATTACAGGGATGGAGGGACACTGAAGCTTTCTTT,CASSLLQGWRDTEAFF
-,TRBJ2-7,TRBV7-2,-,TGTGCCAGCAGCTTAACTTATAGGGCTAGCGTGACCTACGAGCAGTACTTC,CASSLTYRASVTYEQYF
-,TRBJ1-4,TRBV4-2,-,TGTGCCAGCAGCCATAGGATCTCGTGGCAGTCTAATGAAAAACTGTTTTTT,CASSHRISWQSNEKLFF
TRBD1,TRBJ1-1,TRBV4-3,-,TGCGCCAGCAGCCAAGGATCGACAGGGGGCACTGAAGCTTTCTTT,CASSQGSTGGTEAFF
-,TRBJ1-4,TRBV7-9,-,TGTGCCAGCAGCTTATCTTGGGGTGAAAAACTGTTTTTT,CASSLSWGEKLFF
-,TRBJ1-1,TRBV15,-,TGTGCCACCAGCAGAGTCGGGGGAATGAACACTGAAGCTTTCTTT,CATSRVGGMNTEAFF
-,TRBJ2-2,TRBV19,-,TGTGCCAGTAATCCGCAGGGGCACACCGGGGAGCTGTTTTTT,CASNPQGHTGELFF
-,TRBJ1-4,TRBV2,-,TGTGCCAGCCAAGGATGGATGACAACTAATGAAAAACTGTTTTTT,CASQGWMTTNEKLFF
TRBD1,TRBJ1-6,TRBV4-3,-,TGCGCCAGCAGCCAAGATCAGACAGGGGGTGGGCCCCTCCACTTT,CASSQDQTGGGPLHF
TRBD2,TRBJ2-5,TRBV6-5,-,TGTGCCAGCAGTTACTCGTCGCGGGGGATCGAGACCCAGTACTTC,CASSYSSRGIETQYF
-,TRBJ2-1,TRBV28,-,TGTGCCAGCAGTCGGGGAATCCACAATGAGCAGTTCTTC,CASSRGIHNEQFF
-,TRBJ2-5,TRBV4-2,-,TGTGCCAGCAGCCAACTCCGGGGGACACAAGAGACCCAGTACTTC,CASSQLRGTQETQYF
TRBD1,TRBJ2-7,TRBV28,-,TGTGCCAGCAGGTCAAGGGCAGGGGGAACCTACGAGCAGTACTTC,CASRSRAGGTYEQYF
-,TRBJ2-7,TRBV19,-,TGTGCCAGTAATTTGAGTCCAGAGTCCTACGAGCAGTACTTC,CASNLSPESYEQYF
-,TRBJ2-1,TRBV10-3,-,TGTGCCACCCGGTGGGGCGGGGAACCCTACAATGAGCAGTTCTTC,CATRWGGEPYNEQFF
-,TRBJ2-7,TRBV7-7,-,TGTGCCAGCAGCTTAGATCAGGCCCCACTGGGCGAGCAGTACTTC,CASSLDQAPLGEQYF
TRBD2,TRBJ2-5,TRBV11-2,-,TGTGCCAGCAGCGAAGGGACTAGCGGGGGACGTTATCAAGAGACCCAGTACTTC,CASSEGTSGGRYQETQYF
TRBD1,TRBJ1-1,TRBV13,once,TGTGCCAGCAGCTCCCGGGACAGTGGATCGGTCACTGAAGCTTTCTTT,CASSSRDSGSVTEAFF
TRBD2,TRBJ2-3,TRBV5-1,-,TGCGCCAGCAGCTTGTTAATCCCACAGCGGGGGCTCACAGATACGCAGTATTTT,CASSLLIPQRGLTDTQYF
TRBD1,TRBJ1-3,TRBV29-1,-,TGCAGCGGCACAGGGGCCGACTCTGGAAACACCATATATTTT,CSGTGADSGNTIYF
-,TRBJ1-5,TRBV18,once,TGTGCCAGCTCACCTTTGGCAGGGACAAATCAGCCCCAGCATTTT,CASSPLAGTNQPQHF
TRBD1,TRBJ1-2,TRBV10-2,once,TGCGCCAGCAGTGAGACCCGGACAGGGGGCACCTATGGCTACACCTTC,CASSETRTGGTYGYTF
-,TRBJ2-2,TRBV7-8,-,TGTGCCAGCAGCTTCGGCACCGCCAAAAACACCGGGGAGCTGTTTTTT,CASSFGTAKNTGELFF
-,TRBJ1-1,TRBV4-3,-,TGCGCCAGCAGTTTCAACCCGGATGGAAACACTGAAGCTTTCTTT,CASSFNPDGNTEAFF
TRBD2,TRBJ2-1,TRBV7-2,-,TGTGCCAGCACCACGGCGGGGTTCGGGACTAGCCCAATGAGAGAGTTCTTC,CASTTAGFGTSPMREFF